This T cell receptor beta chain stems from a study of blood T cell repertoires in COVID-19. Across the whole study: Samples came from the United States, Italy and Spain, spanning acute and convalescent COVID-19.

As handled by the study authors: Amplification of reference gene primers provided the estimated nucleated cell counts. The method was immunoSEQ multiplex PCR; TCRdb's version includes in-frame clones alone and lacks a portion of them. V and J calls and clone size are as listed in that table; D and trimming were resolved from the DNA. The sample shows approximately 300,000 clones, 86% of them seen only once. Germline V gene data show CDR1 as MNHEY and CDR2 as SMNVEV (reference sequence). CDR3 length equals 17 residues. Trimming stripped 4 bases from V and 2 bases from J, with 18 bases between. This TCR came from a woman in her fifties or sixties with acute or convalescent COVID-19. The sequenced sample was peripheral blood. This rearrangement joins TRBV27 to TRBJ1-3; weak D call: TRBD1 (5 bases). CDR3 residues: CASSSKLGGTAGNTIYF. The CDR3 nucleotides are TGTGCCAGCAGTTCAAAACTGGGGGGGACGGCTGGAAACACCATATATTTT.